This T cell receptor (beta chain) comes out of a study of cytomegalovirus exposure and HLA in healthy donors. Healthy bone marrow donors formed the donor group. Concerning this clone itself: As yet, its antigen is unknown.

In the PCR, 60 Vbeta and 13 Jbeta primers were used. TCRdb keeps only in-frame clones here, not all; method: immunoSEQ multiplex PCR. The sample lists about 150,000 clones; nearly 85% were seen once. Regarding the study as a whole: A later analysis reportedly found that, within productive TCRs, an Asian-associated ancestry cluster had fewer N-insertions than the mean observed across the approximately 700 donors.

CDR1 is WNHNN, CDR2 SYGVQD, per germline (reference sequence). CDR3 length: 15 amino acids. V dropped 0 bases and J dropped 7 bases, with 13 bases sitting between them. This clonotype was sampled from a male donor in good health and CMV-seronegative. The sequenced material came from PBMCs. The chain is built from TRBV10-1 and TRBJ1-5; no firm D call. In nucleotides, the CDR3 is TGCGCCAGCAGTGAGTCTGGGCAGGCCGAGCAGCCCCAGCATTTT. Residues: CASSESGQAEQPQHF.